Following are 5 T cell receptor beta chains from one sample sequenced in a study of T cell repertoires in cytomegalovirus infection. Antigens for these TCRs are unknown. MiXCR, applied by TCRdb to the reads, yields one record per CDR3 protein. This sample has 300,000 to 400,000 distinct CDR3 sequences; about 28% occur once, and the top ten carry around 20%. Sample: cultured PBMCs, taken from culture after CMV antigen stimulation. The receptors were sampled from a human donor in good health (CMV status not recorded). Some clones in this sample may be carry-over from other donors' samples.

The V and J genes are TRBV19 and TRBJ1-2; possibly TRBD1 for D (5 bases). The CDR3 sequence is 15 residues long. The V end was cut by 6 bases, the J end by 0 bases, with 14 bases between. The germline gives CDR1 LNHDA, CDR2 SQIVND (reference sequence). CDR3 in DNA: TGTGCCAGTAGCCCCGTTGGGGGGGCTAACTATGGCTACACCTTC. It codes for CASSPVGGANYGYTF.

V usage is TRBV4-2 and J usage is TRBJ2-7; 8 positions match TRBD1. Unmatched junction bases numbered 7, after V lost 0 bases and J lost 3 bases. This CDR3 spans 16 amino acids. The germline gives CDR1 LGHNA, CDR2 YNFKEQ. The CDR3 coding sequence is TGTGCCAGCAGCCAAGAAACCGGGACAGGTGGCTACGAGCAGTACTTC. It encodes CASSQETGTGGYEQYF.

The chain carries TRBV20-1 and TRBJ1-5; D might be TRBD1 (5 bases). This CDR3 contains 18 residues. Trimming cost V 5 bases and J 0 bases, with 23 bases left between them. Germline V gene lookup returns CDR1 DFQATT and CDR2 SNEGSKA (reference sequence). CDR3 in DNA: TGCAGTGCTCAGAGGCAAATTGGAGGCGGGGGTAGCAATCAGCCCCAGCATTTT. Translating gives CSAQRQIGGGGSNQPQHF.

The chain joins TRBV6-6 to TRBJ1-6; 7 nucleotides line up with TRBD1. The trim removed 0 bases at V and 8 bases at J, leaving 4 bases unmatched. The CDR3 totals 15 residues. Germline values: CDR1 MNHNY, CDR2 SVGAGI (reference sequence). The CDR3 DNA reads TGTGCCAGCAGTTACTCGACAGGGATGGATTCACCCCTCCACTTT. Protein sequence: CASSYSTGMDSPLHF.

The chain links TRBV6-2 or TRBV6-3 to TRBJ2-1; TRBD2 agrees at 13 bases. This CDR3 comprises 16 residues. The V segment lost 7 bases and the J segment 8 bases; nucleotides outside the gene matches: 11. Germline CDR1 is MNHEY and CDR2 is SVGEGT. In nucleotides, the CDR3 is TGTGCCAGCATCGGGACTAGCGGGAACAAATGGGATGAGCAGTTCTTC. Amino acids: CASIGTSGNKWDEQFF.